The T cell receptor beta chain described here comes from a study of T cells expressing NK-cell markers. Study information: From sorted CD3+CD56+NKG2C+, CD3+CD56+NKG2C- and CD3+CD56-NKG2C+ T cells came the TCR beta repertoires. Among the eight sequenced donors, seven tested HCMV-seropositive and one tested seronegative. Study-wide results and caveats: For four donors, these clonotypes were likewise the leading ones in the CD3+CD56-NKG2C+ fraction. Expanded clones of NKG2C+ T cells had an unclear HCMV specificity.

Details on this clonotype: Its antigen is as yet unknown.

From its re-call of the 5' RACE reads, TCRdb lists each CDR3 protein once, without DNA. Recorded here are about 150,000 distinct CDR3 sequences; the top ten clones represent just over 20%. The CDR3 contains 16 residues. The germline V gene has CDR1 SGHTS and CDR2 YDEGEE. The receptor comes from a man between 18 and 69 years old in good health. The J gene is TRBJ2-7, the V gene TRBV5-8. The sample taken for sequencing was blood T cells: a sorted CD56 or NKG2C T cell subset, CD4+ or CD8+ T cells, or bulk PBMC T cells (not recorded which). CDR3 region: CASSLRTTNTYYEQYF.